These 27 T cell receptor beta chains originate from one sample sequenced in a study of a mutant IDH1 vaccine in newly diagnosed glioma. The data were produced by immunoSEQ multiplex PCR, yet TCRdb's version contains in-frame clones alone and is incomplete. The table lists about 34,000 clones, about three quarters of them singletons, with approximately 9% in the top ten. Time point noted: baseline, week 1 (first vaccination visit). The treatment denotes: pre-vaccination baseline after standard-of-care therapy. Sequenced material: peripheral blood mononuclear cells (PBMCs), taken from a glioma patient treated with radiotherapy, temozolomide or both. These receptors were taken from a man in his forties or fifties with glioma. Some clones in this sample may be carry-over from other donors' samples.

This chain joins TRBV4-2 and TRBJ1-2; D gene unclear. This CDR3 spans 13 amino acids. V lost 0 bases to trimming and J lost 8 bases, with 10 bases between them. Germline V gene lookup returns CDR1 LGHNA and CDR2 YNFKEQ. The CDR3 bases are TGTGCCAGCAGCCAAGAAGGCCCGTACGGCTACACCTTC. This encodes CASSQEGPYGYTF.

This rearrangement joins TRBV6-6 to TRBJ1-3, with D unclear. Trimming stripped 6 bases from V and 4 bases from J, with 10 bases between. From germline, CDR1 is MNHNY and CDR2 SVGAGI (reference sequence). The CDR3 contains 13 residues. The CDR3 DNA follows: TGTGCCAGCAGGACCGGTGGAGGAAACACCATATATTTT. Translation gives CASRTGGGNTIYF.

The J gene is TRBJ2-4, the V gene TRBV4-3; D might be TRBD1 or TRBD2, each matching 5 bases. V was trimmed by 3 bases and J by 9 bases, leaving 12 bases between them. The CDR3 length is 13 residues. Germline V gene lookup returns CDR1 LGHNA and CDR2 YSLEER. CDR3 region: CASSQPGTGIQYF. The DNA for the CDR3 is TGCGCCAGCAGCCAGCCAGGGACGGGCATTCAGTACTTC.

This rearrangement joins TRBV25-1 to TRBJ1-1; D not resolved. The CDR3 is made up of 11 amino acids. Germline V lookup: CDR1 MGHDK, CDR2 SYGVNS. V was shortened by 1 base and J by 10 bases, with 7 bases between the two germline ends. The CDR3 nucleotides are TGTGCCAGCAGTGAATCGGGGTCAGCTTTCTTT. Amino acid sequence: CASSESGSAFF.

This chain connects TRBV5-1 to TRBJ1-3; no clear D. With 1 base removed from V and 4 bases from J, the gap between germline ends came to 12 bases. The CDR3 sequence is 15 residues long. Germline CDR1 is SGHRS and CDR2 is YFSETQ. CDR3 sequence (DNA): TGCGCCAGCAGCTTGAGCCAGGCCGAGGGAAACACCATATATTTT. Amino acid sequence: CASSLSQAEGNTIYF. Using reference TRBV5-1 and TRBJ1-3 for the parts outside the CDR3, the full variable domain is KAGVTQTPRYLIKTRGQQVTLSCSPISGHRSVSWYQQTPGQGLQFLFEYFSETQRNKGNFPGRFSGRQFSNSRSEMNVSTLELGDSALYLCASSLSQAEGNTIYFGEGSWLTVV.

The rearrangement links TRBV28 to TRBJ1-5, with D perhaps TRBD1 (6 bases). Germline values: CDR1 MDHEN, CDR2 SYDVKM. Trimming stripped 8 bases from V and 4 bases from J, with 12 bases between. This CDR3 comprises 13 residues. CDR3: CASRQAGNQPQHF. The CDR3 coding sequence is TGTGCCAGCCGACAGGCTGGGAATCAGCCCCAGCATTTT.

The chain employs TRBV27 and TRBJ2-2; 8 nucleotides align to TRBD2. The CDR3 has 15 residues. Germline V lookup: CDR1 MNHEY, CDR2 SMNVEV (reference sequence). The trim removed 7 bases at V and 3 bases at J, leaving 7 bases unmatched. DNA of the CDR3: TGTGCCAGCACCTTTCGGGGGGGCTACACCGGGGAGCTGTTTTTT. This codes for CASTFRGGYTGELFF.

CDR3 coding DNA: TGTGCCAGCAGCTCGCACCTCCGGGGTTTCGGGGAGCTGTTTTTT. Translated, it gives CASSSHLRGFGELFF. This sequence joins TRBV28 and TRBJ2-2, with D perhaps matching TRBD2 (5 bases). V lost 6 bases to trimming and J lost 7 bases, with 18 bases between them. The CDR3 runs 15 residues. CDR1 and CDR2 (germline): MDHEN, SYDVKM.

The chain recombines TRBV4-1 with TRBJ1-2, with unresolved D. CDR1 and CDR2 (germline): MGHRA, YSYEKL. Between the trimmed V and J ends, which lost 4 bases and 8 bases, there was a span of 14 bases. This CDR3 is built from 13 residues. CDR3 nucleotides: TGCGCCAGCAGCCGACCTGACCCGGCAGGCTACACCTTC. Translating it yields CASSRPDPAGYTF.

V gene TRBV7-6 combines with J gene TRBJ1-3, with D unresolved. CDR1 SGHVS and CDR2 FNYEAQ come from the germline V gene. The CDR3 extends over 16 amino acids. Deletions cut 1 base from V and 0 bases from J, with 10 bases between. The CDR3: CASSLDALSSGNTIYF. DNA of the CDR3: TGTGCCAGCAGCTTAGACGCGCTCTCCTCTGGAAACACCATATATTTT.

This chain joins TRBV28 and TRBJ1-4; D not certain. The CDR3 is made up of 12 amino acids. Germline CDR1 is MDHEN and CDR2 is SYDVKM. V was cut by 8 bases and J by 8 bases, with 12 bases left in between. The CDR3 DNA sequence: TGTGCCAGCGGATCCCACGGCGAAAAACTGTTTTTT. Translating gives CASGSHGEKLFF. The whole variable domain, filled in from reference TRBV28 and TRBJ1-4, reads DVKVTQSSRYLVKRTGEKVFLECVQDMDHENMFWYRQDPGLGLRLIYFSYDVKMKEKGDIPEGYSVSREKKERFSLILESASTNQTSMYLCASGSHGEKLFFGSGTQLSVL.

V usage is TRBV11-2 and J usage is TRBJ1-3; D is ambiguous. The germline gives CDR1 SGHAT, CDR2 FQNNGV. Trimming took 0 bases from V and 4 from J, leaving 4 bases between them. The CDR3 totals 13 residues. The CDR3 protein is CASSLEPGNTIYF. CDR3 DNA: TGTGCCAGCAGCTTAGAGCCCGGAAACACCATATATTTT.

V usage is TRBV30 and J usage is TRBJ1-6; D is undetermined. The CDR3 has 13 amino acids. CDR1 is GTSNPN and CDR2 is SVGIG in the germline V gene (reference sequence). Trimming shortened V by 3 bases and J by 1 base, and 4 bases separated the two germline ends. CDR3 amino acids: CAWRGSYNSPLHF. The DNA for the CDR3 is TGTGCCTGGAGGGGGTCCTATAATTCACCCCTCCACTTT.

The J gene is TRBJ1-1, the V gene TRBV18, with 7 bases aligning to TRBD1. Trimming took 2 bases from V and 11 from J; bases not matched to a gene: 11. The CDR3 is made up of 14 amino acids. From germline, CDR1 is KGHSH and CDR2 LQKENI. The CDR3 DNA reads TGTGCCAGCTCACCAGGCAACAGGGGCGGATTCGCTTTCTTT. This sequence encodes CASSPGNRGGFAFF.

For the CDR3, the DNA is TGTGCCAGCAGTTGGGGGCGGTCTGGGGCCAACGTCCTGACTTTC. It codes for CASSWGRSGANVLTF. The J gene is TRBJ2-6, the V gene TRBV6-5, with a weak D call TRBD1 (6 bases). V dropped 4 bases and J dropped 1 base, with 8 bases sitting between them. Germline V gene sequence: CDR1 MNHEY, CDR2 SVGAGI. This CDR3 is 15 amino acids long.

The rearrangement links TRBV7-9 to TRBJ2-7, with TRBD1 as a possible D gene (6 bases). V was cut by 5 bases and J by 4 bases, with 18 bases left in between. The CDR3 has 15 residues. Germline V lookup: CDR1 SEHNR, CDR2 FQNEAQ (reference sequence). The CDR3 nucleotides read TGTGCCAGCAGCCAACAGGGCCGGTCCGGTTACGAGCAGTACTTC. Protein: CASSQQGRSGYEQYF.

Only one count was recorded for this clone. The chain joins TRBV5-1 to TRBJ2-7, with D possibly called TRBD1 or TRBD2 (5 bases each). Germline loops: CDR1 SGHRS, CDR2 YFSETQ. This CDR3 comprises 14 residues. V gave up 4 bases and J gave up 0 bases, with 11 bases separating them. CDR3 DNA: TGCGCCAGCAGCCTGTGGGACCCCTCCTACGAGCAGTACTTC. Translation gives CASSLWDPSYEQYF. The whole variable domain, filled in from reference TRBV5-1 and TRBJ2-7, reads KAGVTQTPRYLIKTRGQQVTLSCSPISGHRSVSWYQQTPGQGLQFLFEYFSETQRNKGNFPGRFSGRQFSNSRSEMNVSTLELGDSALYLCASSLWDPSYEQYFGPGTRLTVT.

The rearrangement joins TRBV28 to TRBJ2-7; no clear D gene. The CDR3 sequence is 12 residues long. Trimming pared 2 bases from V and 4 bases from J, leaving 6 bases between. The V gene's germline CDR1 is MDHEN and CDR2 SYDVKM. CDR3 residues: CASSLISYEQYF. Here the CDR3 DNA reads TGTGCCAGCAGTTTAATCAGTTACGAGCAGTACTTC.

The chain carries TRBV19 and TRBJ1-2; D remains ambiguous. Germline V gene data show CDR1 as LNHDA and CDR2 as SQIVND (reference sequence). There are 13 residues in the CDR3. Between the trimmed V and J ends, which lost 0 bases and 4 bases, there was a span of 6 bases. The CDR3: CASSIDRSYGYTF. CDR3 DNA: TGTGCCAGTAGTATAGACAGGAGCTATGGCTACACCTTC.

The genes are TRBV11-1 and TRBJ1-1; D unresolved. There are 13 residues in the CDR3. The V end was cut by 5 bases, the J end by 0 bases, with 7 bases between. Looked up from germline, CDR1 is SGHAT and CDR2 is FQDESV (reference sequence). In DNA, the CDR3 is TGTGCCAGCAGCCCTATGTTGAACACTGAAGCTTTCTTT. This codes for CASSPMLNTEAFF.

The genes are TRBV5-4 and TRBJ2-5, with 10 nucleotides matching TRBD2. This CDR3 comprises 14 residues. Germline V CDR1 and CDR2: SGHNT, YYREEE (reference sequence). V gave up 1 base and J gave up 6 bases; unmatched junction bases: 3. In DNA, the CDR3 is TGTGCCAGCAGCTTGACTAGCGGGAAAAAGACCCAGTACTTC. Translating it yields CASSLTSGKKTQYF.

V usage is TRBV6-4 and J usage is TRBJ1-3; D gene unclear. Germline values: CDR1 MRHNA, CDR2 SNTAGT. Trimming cost V 5 bases and J 4 bases, with 18 bases left between them. The CDR3 loop spans 16 amino acids. In nucleotides, the CDR3 is TGTGCCAGCAGTCCCCCCCTTCGACTCGGGGGAAACACCATATATTTT. Its translation: CASSPPLRLGGNTIYF.

The chain couples TRBV11-1 to TRBJ2-3, with TRBD2 identical over 11 bases. Germline-derived CDR1 and CDR2 are SGHAT and FQDESV (reference sequence). Unmatched junction bases numbered 11, after V lost 5 bases and J lost 1 base. The CDR3 is 18 amino acids. CDR3 sequence (DNA): TGTGCCAGCAGCAATGAGGGACTAGCGGAAAAAGGCACAGATACGCAGTATTTT. Translation gives CASSNEGLAEKGTDTQYF.

This clone was counted a few times. The chain carries TRBV15 and TRBJ1-2; unclear D gene. Germline V gene data show CDR1 as LNHNV and CDR2 as YYDKDF (reference sequence). The CDR3 is 15 amino acids. V was shortened by 1 base and J by 1 base, with 10 bases between the two germline ends. The CDR3 is CATSRGTEFNYGYTF. The CDR3 DNA sequence: TGTGCCACCAGCAGAGGGACGGAGTTTAACTATGGCTACACCTTC.

The count of this clone is one. The chain recombines TRBV5-6 with TRBJ2-5; D is ambiguous. The CDR3 sequence is 11 residues long. Germline V CDR1 and CDR2: SGHDT, YYEEEE. The V and J ends lost 2 bases and 1 base respectively, with 0 bases between them. This CDR3 reads CASSFQETQYF. The CDR3 DNA reads TGTGCCAGCAGCTTCCAAGAGACCCAGTACTTC.

The J gene is TRBJ1-1, the V gene TRBV7-9; D might be TRBD1 (5 bases). V was trimmed by 7 bases and J by 0 bases, leaving 15 bases between them. CDR3 length equals 15 residues. Germline values: CDR1 SEHNR, CDR2 FQNEAQ (reference sequence). This CDR3 is CASTTGGNMNTEAFF. In DNA, the CDR3 is TGTGCCAGCACTACAGGAGGAAATATGAACACTGAAGCTTTCTTT.

The chain links TRBV7-9 to TRBJ2-7; D unclear. V was cut by 5 bases and J by 2 bases, with 16 bases left in between. The germline gives CDR1 SEHNR, CDR2 FQNEAQ (reference sequence). The length of the CDR3 is 15 residues. The CDR3 loop reads CASSRALSTTYEQYF. The CDR3 DNA reads TGTGCCAGCAGCCGCGCGCTATCAACCACCTACGAGCAGTACTTC.